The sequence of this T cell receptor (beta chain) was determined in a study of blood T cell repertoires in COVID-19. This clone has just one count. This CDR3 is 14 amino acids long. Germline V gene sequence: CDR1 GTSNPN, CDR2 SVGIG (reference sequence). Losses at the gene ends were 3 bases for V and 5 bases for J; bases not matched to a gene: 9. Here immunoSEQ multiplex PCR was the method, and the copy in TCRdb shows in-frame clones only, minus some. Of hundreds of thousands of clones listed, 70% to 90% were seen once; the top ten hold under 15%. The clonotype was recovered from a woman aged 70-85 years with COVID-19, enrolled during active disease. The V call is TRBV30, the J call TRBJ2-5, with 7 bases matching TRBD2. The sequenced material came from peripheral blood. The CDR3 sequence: CAWSWTGGMETQYF. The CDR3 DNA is TGTGCCTGGAGCTGGACGGGGGGTATGGAGACCCAGTACTTC.